This TCR beta chain was obtained from a study of vaccination effects on CD4 cells after COVID-19 (dated by TCRdb to about 2022). Looking at the study overall: Across the study, the median time from the second dose to post-vaccine sampling was 72 days (range 14 to 241). The study compared SARS-CoV-2 spike-specific CD4+ TCR repertoires before and after mRNA vaccination in COVID-19 convalescent patients and infection-naive vaccine recipients. The full study included some eleven COVID-19 convalescent patients and a few SARS-CoV-2-naive healthy vaccine recipients. In the study, cultures from other donors were sequenced using the Oncomine TCR Beta short-read assay on an Illumina iSeq 100. Study-level results and caveats: At late post-vaccination timepoints, both infection-induced and vaccine-induced clones showed marked clonal contraction, consistent with waning T cell responses. Among healthy vaccine recipients, nearly all vaccine-induced clones were SARS-CoV-2 mono-reactive, and just 1 of 255 was cross-reactive with common cold coronaviruses. The study was limited by a small number of convalescent patients and lacked early post-infection timepoints.

Library method: the immunoSEQ multiplex PCR assay. TCR beta CDR3 sequencing was performed on DNA from the cultured, isolated CD4+ T cells. Processing in the source paper ran as follows. Non-productive TCR sequences were discarded, and reads were trimmed to the CDR3 region, with only CDR3s of 7 or more amino acids retained. The MANAFEST web app was used to identify antigen-specific clonotypes by comparing expansion in peptide wells with expansion in reference cultures. To count as positive, a clone had to show expansion at FDR<0.05 compared with the reference and with all other wells, an odds ratio above 5, and a frequency above 0.1% in two replicate wells. Cross-reactive clonotypes were defined as significantly expanded in SARS-CoV-2 spike wells and in at least one common cold coronavirus spike condition. Using the stringdist R package, CDR3 similarity was measured by Levenshtein distance, and unrooted trees were constructed with ape in R 3.6.1. TCRdb holds this immuneACCESS table with in-frame rearrangements only. Some clones are missing; in checked studies, unresolved V genes explain under half, and the rest has no known cause. V, J and clone size were drawn from that table, and D and trimming were deduced from the DNA. In this sample the table shows about 26,000 clones, about three quarters of which occur a single time. The ten largest account for roughly 6% of the sample.

The ViraFEST assay stimulated PBMC with viral peptide pools and then used TCR sequencing to identify antigen-specific CD4+ T cell clonotypes by expansion. After less than eleven days of culture, CD4+ T cells were isolated with the EasySep CD4+ T cell isolation kit. Each participant got two doses of an mRNA SARS-CoV-2 vaccine, either BNT162b2 or mRNA-1273. The absence of prior SARS-CoV-2 infection in healthy vaccine recipients was confirmed by negative nucleocapsid antibodies before and after vaccination. Approximately 2.1 million PBMC per well were cultured in IMDM with about 4.6% human AB serum, 8.5 to 10 IU/ml IL-2 and gentamicin, plus 10 ug/ml peptides. Half of the culture medium was replaced with fresh IL-2-containing medium on days 3 and 7. Unless noted otherwise, every peptide stimulation condition was grown in triplicate wells. Using Ficoll-Paque Plus gradient centrifugation, PBMC were separated from whole blood and then either used fresh or cryopreserved at -140C. Overlapping peptide pools spanned the spike proteins of SARS-CoV-2 and the common cold coronaviruses HCoV-NL63, HCoV-OC43 and HCoV-229E. Genomic DNA was extracted from cultured CD4+ T cells with the QIAamp micro DNA kit.

V sheds 5 bases and J sheds 5 bases, leaving 12 bases between their ends. Taken from the germline V gene, the CDR1 and CDR2 loops are SGHTA and FQGTGA. The CDR3 runs 13 amino acids, cysteine and phenylalanine included. Only the CDR3 DNA stays, 39 bases, in frame from base 1. Regarding this clone: The target of this receptor is not known. No base quality values were provided; no much bigger clone lies one nucleotide off.

The receptor was isolated from a human donor who received a COVID-19 vaccine. Some clones in this sample may be carry-over from other donors' samples. The chain is made from TRBV7-3 and TRBJ2-5; tentative D gene TRBD1, with 7 bases matching. The source was CD4+ T cells from PBMCs cultured with SARS-CoV-2 spike peptides, collected after COVID-19 vaccination. The cell subset or site label here, explained by the study, means: SARS-CoV-2 spike overlapping peptide pool stimulation. The DNA sequence follows: TGTGCCAGCAGCATACAGGGGAGGGAGACCCAGTACTTC. It codes for CASSIQGRETQYF.